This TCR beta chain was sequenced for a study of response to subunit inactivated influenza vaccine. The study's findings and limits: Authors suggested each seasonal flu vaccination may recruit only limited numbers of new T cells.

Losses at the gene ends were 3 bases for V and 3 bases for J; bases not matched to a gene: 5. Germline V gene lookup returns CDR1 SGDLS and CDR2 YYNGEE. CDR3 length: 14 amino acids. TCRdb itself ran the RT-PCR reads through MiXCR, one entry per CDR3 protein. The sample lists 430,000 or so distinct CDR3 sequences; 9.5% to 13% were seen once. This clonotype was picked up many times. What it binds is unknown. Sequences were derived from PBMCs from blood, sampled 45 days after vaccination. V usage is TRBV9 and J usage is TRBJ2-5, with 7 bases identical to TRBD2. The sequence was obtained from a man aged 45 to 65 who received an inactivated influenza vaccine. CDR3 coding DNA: TGTGCCAGCAGCGAGACCGGACTAGAAGAGACCCAGTACTTC. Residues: CASSETGLEETQYF.